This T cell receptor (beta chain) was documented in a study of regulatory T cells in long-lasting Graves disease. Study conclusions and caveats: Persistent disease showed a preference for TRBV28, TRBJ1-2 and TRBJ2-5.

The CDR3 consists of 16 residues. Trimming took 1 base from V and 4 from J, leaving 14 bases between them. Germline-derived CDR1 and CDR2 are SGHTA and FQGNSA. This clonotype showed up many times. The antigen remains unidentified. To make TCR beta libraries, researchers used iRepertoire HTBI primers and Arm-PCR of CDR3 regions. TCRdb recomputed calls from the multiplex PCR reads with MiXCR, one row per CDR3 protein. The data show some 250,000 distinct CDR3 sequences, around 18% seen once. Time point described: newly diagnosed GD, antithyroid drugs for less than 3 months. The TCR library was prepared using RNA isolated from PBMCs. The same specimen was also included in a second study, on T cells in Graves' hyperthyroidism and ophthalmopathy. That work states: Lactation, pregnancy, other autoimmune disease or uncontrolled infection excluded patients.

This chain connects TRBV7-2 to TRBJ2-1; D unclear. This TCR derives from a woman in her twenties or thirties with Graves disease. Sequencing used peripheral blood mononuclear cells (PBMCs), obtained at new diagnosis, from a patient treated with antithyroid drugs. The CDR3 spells CASSLDGVRTYNEQFF. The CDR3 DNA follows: TGTGCCAGCAGCTTAGATGGGGTCCGAACTTACAATGAGCAGTTCTTC.